This T cell receptor (beta chain) was captured in a study of blood T cells in healthy people across ages. Study at large: Template switching recovered approximately one barcoded beta molecule for every two T cells.

The authors ran a second PCR of 7 to 11 cycles using a sample-barcoded 5' primer and a J-beta primer mix. A minimum of 2.5 million CDR3-containing paired-end reads was obtained for each sample. TCRdb called the 5' RACE reads again in MiXCR, with one record for every CDR3 protein. The sample lists about 640,000 distinct CDR3 sequences; about 28% were seen once. Germline CDR1 reads SGHTA; CDR2 reads FQGTGA. Trimming cost V 0 bases and J 1 base, with 3 bases left between them. The CDR3 sequence is 13 residues long. There were healthy Caucasian individuals from Russia, aged roughly 6 to 100, serving as donors. Isolation per sample recovered at least 6.5 million PBMCs. This clonotype was observed at least ten times.

V and J are TRBV7-3 and TRBJ1-1; no definite D call. The sequenced material came from blood. This sequence originates from a woman aged 80 or over in good health. The DNA for the CDR3 is TGTGCCAGCAGCTTAACCAGGAACACTGAAGCTTTCTTT. Amino acids: CASSLTRNTEAFF.